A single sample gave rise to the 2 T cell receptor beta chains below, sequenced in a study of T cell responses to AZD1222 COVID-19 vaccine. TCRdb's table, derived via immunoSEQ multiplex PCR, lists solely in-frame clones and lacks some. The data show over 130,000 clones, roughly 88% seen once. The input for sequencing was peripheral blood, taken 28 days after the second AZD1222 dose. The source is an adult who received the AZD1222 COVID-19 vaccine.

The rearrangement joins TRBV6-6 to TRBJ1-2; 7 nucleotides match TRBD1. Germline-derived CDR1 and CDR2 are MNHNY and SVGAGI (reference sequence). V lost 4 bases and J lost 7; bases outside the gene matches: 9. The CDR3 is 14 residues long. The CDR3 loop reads CASSSPGTVSGYTF. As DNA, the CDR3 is TGTGCCAGCAGTTCCCCCGGGACAGTCTCTGGCTACACCTTC.

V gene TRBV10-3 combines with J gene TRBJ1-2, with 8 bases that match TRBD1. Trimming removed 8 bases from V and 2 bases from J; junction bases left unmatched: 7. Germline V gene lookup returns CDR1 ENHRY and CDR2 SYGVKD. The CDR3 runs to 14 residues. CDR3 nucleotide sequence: TGTGCCATCGCGAACGACAGGGGAAACTATGGCTACACCTTC. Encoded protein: CAIANDRGNYGYTF.